This T cell receptor beta chain derives from a study of early T cells in non-severe SARS-CoV-2 infection. CDR1 and CDR2 from the germline V gene are SQVTM and ANQGSEA. The CDR3 totals 10 residues. With 7 bases removed from V and 3 bases from J, the gap between germline ends came to 6 bases. Researchers tagged individual cDNA molecules with unique molecular identifiers. TCRdb reprocessed the 5' RACE reads with MiXCR, giving one entry per CDR3 protein. The table includes around 80,000 distinct CDR3 sequences, about 11% detected once. Study results and limitations: VDJdb-based annotation leaned toward anti-spike CD8 responses and missed private and CD4 specificities.

A note on this clonotype: What it recognizes is unknown.

The source material was whole blood, sampled at baseline. This chain connects TRBV29-1 to TRBJ1-1, with unresolved D. This TCR came from an adult who was a healthcare worker with PCR-confirmed SARS-CoV-2 infection or an uninfected control (not recorded which). CDR3 bases: TGCAGCGCCGCCGACACTGAAGCTTTCTTT. This sequence encodes CSAADTEAFF.